The 5 T cell receptor beta chains in this list originate from one sample, sequenced in a study of cytomegalovirus exposure and HLA in healthy donors. The PCR used 60 Vbeta and 13 Jbeta primers. Using immunoSEQ multiplex PCR, the repertoire was profiled, and TCRdb retains in-frame clones only, with some absent. This table has fewer than 200,000 clones, 70% to 80% appearing once. The sample comprised PBMCs. These receptors all stem from a woman aged 45-60 years in good health and CMV-seronegative.

The chain combines TRBV23-1 with TRBJ2-5; 7 bases line up with TRBD1. TRBV23-1 is classed as an ORF, of uncertain function. V lost 0 bases, J lost 0 bases, and 13 bases stayed unmatched. The CDR3 length is 19 residues. DNA for the CDR3: TGCGCCAGCAGTCAATCGCTTAGGTCGGGACAGTTTCACCAAGAGACCCAGTACTTC. Its translation: CASSQSLRSGQFHQETQYF.

DNA for the CDR3: TGTGCCAGCAGTCCTCTGGGCAGGTGGGAGACCCAGTACTTC. Translation gives CASSPLGRWETQYF. The rearrangement uses TRBV28 and TRBJ2-5, with D hard to call. With 5 bases removed from V and 5 bases from J, the gap between germline ends came to 15 bases. The CDR3 extends over 14 amino acids. Germline V gene data show CDR1 as MDHEN and CDR2 as SYDVKM.

The count of this clone is one. The genes are TRBV20-1 and TRBJ1-1; D ambiguous. V dropped 5 bases and J dropped 5 bases, with 6 bases sitting between them. CDR3 length equals 10 residues. Germline V gives CDR1 DFQATT, CDR2 SNEGSKA (reference sequence). CDR3 amino acids: CSAPLTEAFF. CDR3 nucleotides: TGCAGTGCTCCCCTTACTGAAGCTTTCTTT.

This clone appeared once. The V gene is TRBV15, the J gene TRBJ1-2; 9 bases align to TRBD1. CDR3 length: 18 residues. The V gene's germline CDR1 is LNHNV and CDR2 YYDKDF (reference sequence). The trim removed 3 bases at V and 8 bases at J, leaving 19 bases unmatched. CDR3 nucleotides: TGTGCCACCAGCAGGGGCGGGACAGGGATAACCTATCTCCTAGGCTACACCTTC. This sequence encodes CATSRGGTGITYLLGYTF.

V gene TRBV7-2 combines with J gene TRBJ1-5; D not resolved. Germline V gene sequence: CDR1 SGHTA, CDR2 FQGNSA. The CDR3 totals 15 residues. With 1 base removed from V and 0 bases from J, the gap between germline ends came to 7 bases. CDR3 DNA: TGTGCCAGCAGCTTAGTACAGTATAGCAATCAGCCCCAGCATTTT. Its protein product is CASSLVQYSNQPQHF.